These T cell receptor beta chains were read from a single sample in a study of blood T cells in healthy people across ages. TCRdb passed the 5' RACE reads through MiXCR, listing each CDR3 protein once. This table holds 600,000 to 1,000,000 distinct CDR3 sequences, 25% found once. These data are also associated with another study on T cells of mothers and their children.

Sequences were obtained from blood. These TCRs come from a boy aged 5 to 17 in good health. The CDR3 runs from the conserved cysteine through the conserved F or W. A D gene is named only where the DNA matches it firmly. Clone size is given for some rows only: seen once, a few or many times, or a class if the clone is expanded.

d_call: TRBD1
j_call: TRBJ1-3
v_call: TRBV6-5
clone_size: few
cdr3_nt: TGTGCCAGCAGGCGCACAGGGGCTGGAAACACCATATATTTT
cdr3_aa: CASRRTGAGNTIYF

d_call: NA
j_call: TRBJ1-5
v_call: TRBV27
clone_size: NA
cdr3_nt: TGTGCCAGCAGTTTGGGCACAGGCCCCCCCGGGAAGCCCCAGCATTTT
cdr3_aa: CASSLGTGPPGKPQHF

d_call: TRBD1
j_call: TRBJ2-1
v_call: TRBV9
clone_size: many
cdr3_nt: TGTGCCAGCAGCGACGACAGGGGGGCGGTCAATGAGCAGTTCTTC
cdr3_aa: CASSDDRGAVNEQFF

d_call: NA
j_call: TRBJ1-5
v_call: TRBV12-3/TRBV12-4
clone_size: few
cdr3_nt: TGTGCCAGCAGTTGGGGTGAGGATCAGCCCCAGCATTTT
cdr3_aa: CASSWGEDQPQHF

d_call: TRBD2
j_call: TRBJ2-7
v_call: TRBV29-1
clone_size: few
cdr3_nt: TGCAGCGTTGAATGGACTAGCGGGAATCCCTACGAGCAGTACTTC
cdr3_aa: CSVEWTSGNPYEQYF

d_call: TRBD1
j_call: TRBJ1-1
v_call: TRBV29-1
clone_size: many
cdr3_nt: TGCAGCGTCAGATCGACAGGGGAAACTGAAGCTTTCTTT
cdr3_aa: CSVRSTGETEAFF

d_call: TRBD1
j_call: TRBJ2-5
v_call: TRBV11-3
clone_size: NA
cdr3_nt: TGTGCCAGCAGCCTAACGAAGGGACAGCAAGAGACCCAGTACTTC
cdr3_aa: CASSLTKGQQETQYF

d_call: TRBD2
j_call: TRBJ2-4
v_call: TRBV4-3
clone_size: NA
cdr3_nt: TGCGCCAGCAGCCAAGATGATAGGAGCGGGGGGAGGGGTGGTAACATTCAGTACTTC
cdr3_aa: CASSQDDRSGGRGGNIQYF

d_call: NA
j_call: TRBJ2-3
v_call: TRBV12-3/TRBV12-4
clone_size: NA
cdr3_nt: TGTGCCAGCAGTTTAGGAGCTGCAGATACGCAGTATTTT
cdr3_aa: CASSLGAADTQYF

d_call: NA
j_call: TRBJ2-1
v_call: TRBV2
clone_size: few
cdr3_nt: TGTGCCAGCAGGAATCGGACTTCCTACAATGAGCAGTTCTTC
cdr3_aa: CASRNRTSYNEQFF

d_call: NA
j_call: TRBJ2-3
v_call: TRBV12-3/TRBV12-4
clone_size: NA
cdr3_nt: TGTGCCAGCAGTTTCGGGCTCGGGGCAACAGATACGCAGTATTTT
cdr3_aa: CASSFGLGATDTQYF

d_call: TRBD2
j_call: TRBJ2-7
v_call: TRBV20-1
clone_size: NA
cdr3_nt: TGCCAAGCGCGGGAGCTCTACGAGCAGTACTTC
cdr3_aa: CQARELYEQYF

d_call: NA
j_call: TRBJ2-5
v_call: TRBV4-1
clone_size: NA
cdr3_nt: TGCGCCAGCAGCCCCTTCTGGATTTTTGGAGAGACCCAGTACTTC
cdr3_aa: CASSPFWIFGETQYF

d_call: NA
j_call: TRBJ2-3
v_call: TRBV10-3
clone_size: few
cdr3_nt: TGTGCCATCAGTGTCGGGGAAGTCGCAGATACGCAGTATTTT
cdr3_aa: CAISVGEVADTQYF

d_call: NA
j_call: TRBJ2-7
v_call: TRBV9
clone_size: NA
cdr3_nt: TGTGCCAGCAGCCCCGCCGGCGCGTCCTACGAGCAGTACTTC
cdr3_aa: CASSPAGASYEQYF

d_call: TRBD2
j_call: TRBJ2-1
v_call: TRBV10-3
clone_size: NA
cdr3_nt: TGTGCCATCAGTGAGTCCCTCGGCTTTATCAAGCGGGGGGGCAATGAGCAGTTCTTC
cdr3_aa: CAISESLGFIKRGGNEQFF

d_call: NA
j_call: TRBJ2-4
v_call: TRBV7-9
clone_size: NA
cdr3_nt: TGTGCCAGCAGCTTACTGGGTTTAGGGGCAGCCAAAAACATTCAGTACTTC
cdr3_aa: CASSLLGLGAAKNIQYF

d_call: TRBD1
j_call: TRBJ2-7
v_call: TRBV29-1
clone_size: few
cdr3_nt: TGCAGCGCCCCAGACAGGGGGCTCTCCTACGAGCAGTACTTC
cdr3_aa: CSAPDRGLSYEQYF

d_call: NA
j_call: TRBJ2-7
v_call: TRBV7-9
clone_size: NA
cdr3_nt: TGTGCCAGCGGCTTCGGAAGGGGTACCTACGAGCAGTACTTC
cdr3_aa: CASGFGRGTYEQYF

d_call: NA
j_call: TRBJ2-7
v_call: TRBV11-2
clone_size: few
cdr3_nt: TGTGCCAGCAGCTTAGAGGAGACCTCCTACGAGCAGTACTTC
cdr3_aa: CASSLEETSYEQYF

d_call: TRBD2
j_call: TRBJ2-5
v_call: TRBV14
clone_size: few
cdr3_nt: TGTGCCAGCAGCCCGGGACTAGTTCGCGAGACCCAGTACTTC
cdr3_aa: CASSPGLVRETQYF

d_call: TRBD1
j_call: TRBJ1-5
v_call: TRBV20-1
clone_size: NA
cdr3_nt: TGCAGTGCTAAAAAACAGGGGGCAAATCAGCCCCAGCATTTT
cdr3_aa: CSAKKQGANQPQHF

d_call: NA
j_call: TRBJ2-5
v_call: TRBV2
clone_size: NA
cdr3_nt: TGTGCCAGCAGTGATAGCGGACAGGATCAAGAGACCCAGTACTTC
cdr3_aa: CASSDSGQDQETQYF

d_call: TRBD2
j_call: TRBJ2-1
v_call: TRBV28
clone_size: NA
cdr3_nt: TGTGCCAGCAGTTTATGGTTTGCGACTAGCGGATACAATGAGCAGTTCTTC
cdr3_aa: CASSLWFATSGYNEQFF

d_call: NA
j_call: TRBJ2-3
v_call: TRBV24-1
clone_size: many
cdr3_nt: TGTGCCACCAGTGATTCTAGGGAGTGGGCAACAGATACGCAGTATTTT
cdr3_aa: CATSDSREWATDTQYF

d_call: NA
j_call: TRBJ2-3
v_call: TRBV6-1
clone_size: few
cdr3_nt: TGTGCCAGTGACTTCGGACTCATCACAGATACGCAGTATTTT
cdr3_aa: CASDFGLITDTQYF

d_call: NA
j_call: TRBJ1-1
v_call: TRBV6-6
clone_size: NA
cdr3_nt: TGTGCCAGCAGCAAAACTCAGGGGACTGAAGCTTTCTTT
cdr3_aa: CASSKTQGTEAFF

d_call: NA
j_call: TRBJ1-5
v_call: TRBV27
clone_size: NA
cdr3_nt: TGTGCCAGCAGGCCAGGGGTCCATCAGCCCCAGCATTTT
cdr3_aa: CASRPGVHQPQHF

d_call: TRBD1
j_call: TRBJ2-6
v_call: TRBV12-3/TRBV12-4
clone_size: few
cdr3_nt: TGTGCCAGCAGGGGTACAGGGGGATTCTCTGGGGCCGACGTCCTGACTTTC
cdr3_aa: CASRGTGGFSGADVLTF

d_call: NA
j_call: TRBJ1-4
v_call: TRBV4-3
clone_size: few
cdr3_nt: TGCGCCAGCAGCCAAGATTGGGCAGAAAAACTGTTTTTT
cdr3_aa: CASSQDWAEKLFF

d_call: NA
j_call: TRBJ1-1
v_call: TRBV2
clone_size: few
cdr3_nt: TGTGCCAGCAGTGACCGGGTTGAAGCTTTCTTT
cdr3_aa: CASSDRVEAFF

d_call: TRBD2
j_call: TRBJ2-1
v_call: TRBV30
clone_size: NA
cdr3_nt: TGTGCCTGGAGGCCCCTAGCGGGGACCTACAGTGAGCAGTTCTTC
cdr3_aa: CAWRPLAGTYSEQFF

d_call: NA
j_call: TRBJ2-5
v_call: TRBV4-3
clone_size: few
cdr3_nt: TGCGCCAGCAGCCAAGGGGTTGCAGGGCAAGAGACCCAGTACTTC
cdr3_aa: CASSQGVAGQETQYF

d_call: TRBD2
j_call: TRBJ2-7
v_call: TRBV20-1
clone_size: NA
cdr3_nt: TGCAGTGACCCAGCGGGGGACTCCTACGAGCAGTACTTC
cdr3_aa: CSDPAGDSYEQYF

d_call: NA
j_call: TRBJ2-5
v_call: TRBV28
clone_size: NA
cdr3_nt: TGTGCCAGCAGTTTGGTAGGGTACATCGGGGAGCAGTACTTC
cdr3_aa: CASSLVGYIGEQYF

d_call: NA
j_call: TRBJ2-5
v_call: TRBV6-2/TRBV6-3
clone_size: once
cdr3_nt: TGTGCCAGCACCCTACCGGACCGGGAGACCCAGTACTTC
cdr3_aa: CASTLPDRETQYF

d_call: NA
j_call: TRBJ2-5
v_call: TRBV15
clone_size: few
cdr3_nt: TGTGCCACCAGCAGAGATCGGGCATGGAGACTAAGAGAGGCCCAGTACTTC
cdr3_aa: CATSRDRAWRLREAQYF

d_call: TRBD1
j_call: TRBJ1-1
v_call: TRBV20-1
clone_size: NA
cdr3_nt: TGCAGTGCTCCGACCGGGACAGGGGCCGCTGAAGCTTTCTTT
cdr3_aa: CSAPTGTGAAEAFF

d_call: NA
j_call: TRBJ2-3
v_call: TRBV5-1
clone_size: NA
cdr3_nt: TGCGCCAGCAGCCCGCACCTAGCGTCGGGGACAGATACGCAGTATTTT
cdr3_aa: CASSPHLASGTDTQYF

d_call: NA
j_call: TRBJ1-4
v_call: TRBV5-5
clone_size: NA
cdr3_nt: TGTGCCAGCAGCTCACTGGGGGATGAAAAACTGTTTTTT
cdr3_aa: CASSSLGDEKLFF

d_call: TRBD1
j_call: TRBJ1-2
v_call: TRBV29-1
clone_size: NA
cdr3_nt: TGCAGCGGGACGACCCCGGGACAGGGGGGATCGGGTGGCTACACCTTC
cdr3_aa: CSGTTPGQGGSGGYTF

d_call: TRBD1
j_call: TRBJ1-4
v_call: TRBV2
clone_size: many
cdr3_nt: TGTGCCAGCACCCCGGAGGGGGCCCGTGAAAAACTGTTTTTT
cdr3_aa: CASTPEGAREKLFF

d_call: TRBD1
j_call: TRBJ1-4
v_call: TRBV20-1
clone_size: few
cdr3_nt: TGCAGTGCCGAACACAGGGGGCTAGGTGAAAAACTGTTTTTT
cdr3_aa: CSAEHRGLGEKLFF